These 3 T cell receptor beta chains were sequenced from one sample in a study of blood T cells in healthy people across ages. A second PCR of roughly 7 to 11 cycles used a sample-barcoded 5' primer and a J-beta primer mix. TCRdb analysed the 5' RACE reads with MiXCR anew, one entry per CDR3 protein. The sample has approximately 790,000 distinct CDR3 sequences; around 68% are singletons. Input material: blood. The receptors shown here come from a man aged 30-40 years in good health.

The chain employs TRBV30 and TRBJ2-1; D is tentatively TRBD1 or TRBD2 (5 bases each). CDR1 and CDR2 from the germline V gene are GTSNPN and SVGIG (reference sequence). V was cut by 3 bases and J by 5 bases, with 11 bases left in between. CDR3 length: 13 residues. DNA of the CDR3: TGTGCCTGGAGGGAGGACACACACAATGAGCAGTTCTTC. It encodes CAWREDTHNEQFF. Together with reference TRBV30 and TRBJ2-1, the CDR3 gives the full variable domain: SQTIHQWPATLVQPVGSPLSLECTVEGTSNPNLYWYRQAAGRGLQLLFYSVGIGQISSEVPQNLSASRPQDRQFILSSKKLLLSDSGFYLCAWREDTHNEQFFGPGTRLTVL.

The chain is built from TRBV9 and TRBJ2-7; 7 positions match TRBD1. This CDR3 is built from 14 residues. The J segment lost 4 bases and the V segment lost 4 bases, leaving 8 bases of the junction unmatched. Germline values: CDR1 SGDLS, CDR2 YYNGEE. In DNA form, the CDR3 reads TGTGCCAGCAGCCCAGGGACAGCCCCTTACGAGCAGTACTTC. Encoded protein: CASSPGTAPYEQYF.

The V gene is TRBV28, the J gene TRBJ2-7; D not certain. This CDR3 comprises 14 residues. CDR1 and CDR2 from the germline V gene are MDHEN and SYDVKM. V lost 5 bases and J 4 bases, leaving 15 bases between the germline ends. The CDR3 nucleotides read TGTGCCAGCAGTCTCAATCCTATTAAGTACGAGCAGTACTTC. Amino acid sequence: CASSLNPIKYEQYF.